The clone carrying this T cell receptor (beta chain) has a single count. Its antigen is undetermined. The data derive from a study of T cell responses to AZD1222 COVID-19 vaccine. Notes on the study in general: Clonal diversity may have been underestimated, and the donors were mostly white British, with more females than males.

Trimming took 5 bases from V and 2 from J, leaving 10 bases between them. In germline, CDR1 is MNHEY, CDR2 SVGAGI. This CDR3 is 14 amino acids long. TCRdb's table, derived via immunoSEQ multiplex PCR, lists solely in-frame clones and lacks some. The sample lists approximately 150,000 clones, roughly nine tenths seen once, with under 2% in the top ten. The sequences come from peripheral blood, collected 28 days after the second AZD1222 dose. The sequence came from an adult who received the AZD1222 COVID-19 vaccine. The chain carries TRBV6-5 and TRBJ1-5, with D hard to call. DNA of the CDR3: TGTGCCAGCAGTAAAATGGAGGGCAATCAGCCCCAGCATTTT. Its protein is CASSKMEGNQPQHF.